This paragraph covers one T cell receptor beta chain sequence. Its specificity is unknown. This sample was taken from a study of T cells in Graves' hyperthyroidism and ophthalmopathy. Study-level findings and limits: In blood, most of the thyroid clonotypes expanded above 0.001 were also present. The model identified upcoming ophthalmopathy a median around 7.1 months ahead of onset. Ophthalmopathy and stable hyperthyroidism were told apart by a 13 V-J model.

The CDR3 regions of TCR beta were amplified from RNA transcripts. The HTBI primer set was used in a first-round RT-PCR of the TCR CDR3. Each CDR3 protein gets one entry after TCRdb re-called the multiplex PCR reads with MiXCR. The data contain 600,000 to 850,000 distinct CDR3 sequences, around 20% of them singletons. The CDR3 runs 14 residues. V was trimmed by 7 bases and J by 3 bases, leaving 14 bases between them. The germline V gene has CDR1 SGHRS and CDR2 YFSETQ. Clinical symptoms, serum thyroxine, TRAb, thyroid ultrasound and orbital computed tomography established diagnosis. The sequencing sample was made of blood. V and J are TRBV5-1 and TRBJ2-1; either TRBD1 or TRBD2 may supply D (5 bases each). This receptor was taken from a woman between 50 and 59 years old with Graves' hyperthyroidism that later progressed to Graves' ophthalmopathy. In DNA form, the CDR3 reads TGCGCCAGCTGGGGGATCTCGGGCTACAATGAGCAGTTCTTC. Amino acid sequence: CASWGISGYNEQFF.